A single TCR beta chain is shown here with its context. What it binds is not known. V lost 4 bases and J lost 4; bases outside the gene matches: 11. This CDR3 is built from 17 residues. The germline gives CDR1 SGHNT, CDR2 YYREEE (reference sequence). This sample stems from a study of vaccination and CD4 T cells after COVID-19. Background on the study: Stimulation of the cells used overlapping spike peptide pools from SARS-CoV-2 and from the common cold coronaviruses HCoV-NL63, HCoV-OC43 and HCoV-229E.

Study-wide findings and caveats: Within the convalescent patients, spike mono-reactivity was found in 304 of 307 vaccine-specific clones.

Documented treatment: roughly 10-day PBMC culture with coronavirus spike peptide pools or control peptides (ViraFEST assay). PBMC cultures, at over 1.5 million cells per well, received approximately 9.4 IU/ml IL-2 and approximately 10 ug/ml peptide pools. Sequencing of the DNA from cultured CD4+ T cells was carried out with the Oncomine TCR Beta short-read assay. Via MiXCR, TCRdb re-called the PCR reads, giving one row per CDR3 protein. The profile shows some 14,000 distinct CDR3 sequences, around 48% of them singletons. This receptor was identified in a human donor who had recovered from COVID-19. The chain carries TRBV5-4 and TRBJ2-2, with 9 bases that match TRBD2. Sequencing used CD4+ T cells from blood, cultured in vitro. CDR3 DNA: TGTGCCAGCAGCGCCCTGGGAGCGGGGGGATTCACCGGGGAGCTGTTTTTT. Translating it yields CASSALGAGGFTGELFF.